These 22 T cell receptor beta chains originate from one sample sequenced in a study of vaccination and CD4 T cells after COVID-19 (dated by TCRdb to between 2020 and 2023). The time point label, read with the paper, signifies: late sampling 161 to 241 days after vaccination in a few convalescent patients. The sample's treatment or condition label, decoded: roughly ten-day PBMC culture with coronavirus spike peptide pools or control peptides (ViraFEST assay). Library method: PCR. The sequencing machine was an Illumina iSeq 100. At the Johns Hopkins FTIC core, DNA from the cultured CD4+ T cells underwent TCR sequencing with the Oncomine TCR Beta short-read assay. TCRdb reworked the public reads: Q25 trimming with fastp, MiXCR clone assembly, productive beta chains retained. Under each unique CDR3 protein, matching rows form one entry showing the most common genes and DNA. In this sample the table shows about 23,000 distinct CDR3 sequences, roughly two fifths of which occur a single time. The ten largest clones capture 4% to 5% of the sample.

Their target antigens are unknown. The sample consisted of CD4+ T cells from blood, cultured in vitro, taken about 7 months after SARS-CoV-2 vaccination. The receptors here all came from a human donor who had recovered from COVID-19.

CDR3 sequence (DNA): TGTGCCAGCAGTTTAGCACCACAGGGTAACTATGGCTACACCTTC. It specifies CASSLAPQGNYGYTF. V is TRBV27 and J is TRBJ1-2; maybe TRBD1 (6 bases). The CDR3 is 15 residues long. Trimming took 2 bases from V and 1 from J, leaving 11 bases between them. Germline V lookup: CDR1 MNHEY, CDR2 SMNVEV (reference sequence).

The J gene is TRBJ2-1, the V gene TRBV24-1; no clear D. Germline V lookup: CDR1 KGHDR, CDR2 SFDVKD. Trimming stripped 1 base from V and 8 bases from J, with 2 bases between. The CDR3 loop spans 11 amino acids. The CDR3 here is CATSDFYEQFF. Here the CDR3 DNA reads TGTGCCACCAGTGATTTCTATGAGCAGTTCTTC.

This chain links TRBV18 with TRBJ2-1; 12 nucleotides align to TRBD2. Trimming took 4 bases from V and 7 from J; bases not matched to a gene: 11. Germline V gives CDR1 KGHSH, CDR2 LQKENI. This CDR3 has 17 amino acids. CDR3 in DNA: TGTGCCAGCTCACTGACGCTTAGACTAGCGGGAGTAAATGAGCAGTTCTTC. Its translation: CASSLTLRLAGVNEQFF.

This clonotype came up a few times. The chain links TRBV20-1 to TRBJ2-5; perhaps D is TRBD1 or TRBD2 (5 bases each). CDR3 length equals 12 residues. In germline, CDR1 is DFQATT, CDR2 SNEGSKA (reference sequence). V lost 6 bases and J lost 5, with 13 bases in between. The CDR3 protein is CSAVRGGETQYF. CDR3 DNA sequence: TGCAGTGCCGTCCGGGGCGGTGAGACCCAGTACTTC.

The chain recombines TRBV2 with TRBJ2-7, with D possibly matching TRBD1 (6 bases). Germline-derived CDR1 and CDR2 are SNHLY and FYNNEI. V shed 0 bases and J shed 2 bases, with 14 bases lying between them. This CDR3 region has 16 residues. The CDR3 region has the DNA TGTGCCAGCAGTGAAGCGCTTCGAGACAGGCCCTACGAGCAGTACTTC. Its translation: CASSEALRDRPYEQYF.

The rearrangement uses TRBV7-6 and TRBJ2-5, with 9 bases fitting TRBD1. The ends lost 3 bases at V and 2 bases at J; junction bases unmatched: 16. This CDR3 has 19 residues. Germline CDR1 reads SGHVS; CDR2 reads FNYEAQ. The CDR3 DNA reads TGTGCCAGCAGCTTTGACCCTCCCCCGTACAGGGGGCTGCAAGAGACCCAGTACTTC. It specifies CASSFDPPPYRGLQETQYF.

V gene TRBV6-2 or TRBV6-3 combines with J gene TRBJ2-1, with 8 nucleotides matching TRBD2. The CDR3 consists of 15 residues. J lost 0 bases, V lost 6 bases, and 4 bases had no gene match. Germline V gene lookup returns CDR1 MNHEY and CDR2 SVGEGT. CDR3 bases: TGTGCCAGCAGAGCCGGGACTAGCTCCTACAATGAGCAGTTCTTC. It yields the protein CASRAGTSSYNEQFF.

The rearrangement joins TRBV19 to TRBJ1-2; TRBD1 is a possible D gene (5 bases). CDR1 is LNHDA and CDR2 is SQIVND in the germline V gene (reference sequence). The CDR3 has 14 residues. Trimming shortened V by 7 bases and J by 6 bases, and 18 bases separated the two germline ends. The CDR3 region is CASTWGRGGNGYTF. The CDR3 region has the DNA TGTGCCAGTACCTGGGGACGGGGAGGAAATGGCTACACCTTC.

This clonotype was counted between two and nine times. The rearrangement uses TRBV24-1 and TRBJ2-7; the match to TRBD1 covers 7 bases. V shed 4 bases and J 5 bases; nucleotides not matched to a gene: 10. The CDR3 length is 15 residues. Germline assignment: CDR1 KGHDR and CDR2 SFDVKD. CDR3 region: CATSDSDRVSHEQYF. CDR3 DNA: TGTGCCACCAGTGACTCCGACAGGGTTAGCCACGAGCAGTACTTC.

The CDR3 DNA sequence: TGTGCCAGCAGTTTGCCACTAGCCGATACGCAGTATTTT. This translates into CASSLPLADTQYF. The V and J genes are TRBV28 and TRBJ2-3, with a weak D call TRBD2 (6 bases). Germline CDR1 is MDHEN and CDR2 is SYDVKM. CDR3 length: 13 residues. V dropped 3 bases and J dropped 6 bases, with 10 bases sitting between them.

This clonotype was seen a few times. V gene TRBV10-3 combines with J gene TRBJ1-1; 7 bases map to TRBD1. The CDR3 extends over 13 amino acids. In germline, CDR1 is ENHRY, CDR2 SYGVKD. The V segment lost 6 bases and the J segment 5 bases; nucleotides outside the gene matches: 6. CDR3 in amino acids: CAIRATGLTEAFF. The CDR3 DNA sequence: TGTGCCATCAGGGCGACAGGGTTAACTGAAGCTTTCTTT.

The rearrangement links TRBV11-3 to TRBJ1-2; D not resolved. The germline V gene encodes CDR1 SGHNT and CDR2 YENEEA. This CDR3 is 14 amino acids long. V dropped 6 bases and J dropped 5 bases, with 16 bases sitting between them. In DNA, the CDR3 is TGTGCCAGCAGGTTGGACCTAGGGATTTATGGCTACACCTTC. Encoded protein: CASRLDLGIYGYTF.

This clonotype appeared a few times. The rearrangement joins TRBV27 to TRBJ2-3; unclear D gene. Germline CDR1 reads MNHEY; CDR2 reads SMNVEV (reference sequence). With 0 bases removed from V and 4 bases from J, the gap between germline ends came to 5 bases. The CDR3 loop spans 13 amino acids. CDR3 protein: CASSLSSADTQYF. In DNA, the CDR3 is TGTGCCAGCAGTTTATCTTCCGCAGATACGCAGTATTTT.

The CDR3 nucleotides read TGTGCCAGCAGCTTACAATCCCTCTCGTATCAAGAGACCCAGTACTTC. It is translated as CASSLQSLSYQETQYF. The V and J genes are TRBV7-9 and TRBJ2-5; D remains ambiguous. Germline V CDR1 and CDR2: SEHNR, FQNEAQ (reference sequence). The CDR3 loop spans 16 amino acids. V was shortened by 2 bases and J by 2 bases, with 15 bases between the two germline ends.

This clonotype was counted between two and nine times. The chain is built from TRBV20-1 and TRBJ2-1, with D possibly being TRBD1 (5 bases). The CDR3 totals 16 residues. The ends were cut back, 5 bases at V and 3 bases at J, with 20 bases in the middle. From germline, CDR1 is DFQATT and CDR2 SNEGSKA (reference sequence). In nucleotides, the CDR3 is TGCAGTGCTGCTATATCTGGCAGGGCACTCTACAATGAGCAGTTCTTC. Translating gives CSAAISGRALYNEQFF.

This clonotype was counted between two and nine times. The rearrangement links TRBV6-5 to TRBJ1-1, with D hard to call. The germline V and J ends were trimmed by 1 base and 1 base, with 13 bases remaining between them. The CDR3 covers 16 residues. Germline CDR1 is MNHEY and CDR2 is SVGAGI. The CDR3: CASSYYGSGGNTEAFF. DNA for the CDR3: TGTGCCAGCAGTTACTATGGTTCAGGAGGGAACACTGAAGCTTTCTTT.

The V gene is TRBV20-1, the J gene TRBJ2-6; possible D gene TRBD2, 5 bases. Germline V gene sequence: CDR1 DFQATT, CDR2 SNEGSKA (reference sequence). This CDR3 has 16 amino acids. Trimming pared 0 bases from V and 0 bases from J, leaving 9 bases between. For the CDR3, the DNA is TGCAGTGCTAGAGATCGGAGGCTCTCTGGGGCCAACGTCCTGACTTTC. Encoded protein: CSARDRRLSGANVLTF.

A few counts support this clonotype. The chain is built from TRBV7-2 and TRBJ2-7, with D unclear. V was pared by 4 bases and J by 2 bases, with 6 bases between. Germline V gene sequence: CDR1 SGHTA, CDR2 FQGNSA. This CDR3 spans 12 amino acids. CDR3: CASSYNTYEQYF. Written as DNA, the CDR3 is TGTGCCAGCAGCTATAATACCTACGAGCAGTACTTC.

This clonotype was counted only a few times. The chain recombines TRBV27 with TRBJ2-6; D unclear. The length of the CDR3 is 12 residues. Germline CDR1 is MNHEY and CDR2 is SMNVEV (reference sequence). V was shortened by 6 bases and J by 2 bases, with 2 bases between the two germline ends. DNA of the CDR3: TGTGCCAGCAGAGCTGGGGCCAACGTCCTGACTTTC. Protein sequence: CASRAGANVLTF. Using reference TRBV27 and TRBJ2-6 for the parts outside the CDR3, the full variable domain is EAQVTQNPRYLITVTGKKLTVTCSQNMNHEYMSWYRQDPGLGLRQIYYSMNVEVTDKGDVPEGYKVSRKEKRNFPLILESPSPNQTSLYFCASRAGANVLTFGAGSRLTVL.

The rearrangement links TRBV28 to TRBJ1-2; possibly TRBD1 for D (6 bases). Germline V gives CDR1 MDHEN, CDR2 SYDVKM. The germline V and J ends were trimmed by 5 bases and 8 bases, with 15 bases remaining between them. CDR3 length: 13 amino acids. In nucleotides, the CDR3 is TGTGCCAGCAGTAACTTCGGGCAGGGGGGCTACACCTTC. Amino acid sequence: CASSNFGQGGYTF.

The chain combines TRBV7-8 with TRBJ2-7; a weak D match, TRBD2 (7 bases). The ends were cut back, 5 bases at V and 4 bases at J, with 12 bases in the middle. CDR3 length: 13 amino acids. Germline CDR1 is SGHVS and CDR2 is FQNEAQ. In DNA form, the CDR3 reads TGTGCCAGCAGCCCACAGGGACTATACGAGCAGTACTTC. Translating gives CASSPQGLYEQYF.

The chain links TRBV6-1 to TRBJ2-7; the match to TRBD1 covers 8 bases. CDR3 length: 18 residues. J lost 0 bases, V lost 6 bases, and 16 bases had no gene match. Germline V gives CDR1 MNHNS, CDR2 SASEGT. CDR3 loop: CASSSLADRAKHSYEQYF. The CDR3 coding sequence is TGTGCCAGCAGCTCACTTGCGGACAGGGCAAAACACTCCTACGAGCAGTACTTC.